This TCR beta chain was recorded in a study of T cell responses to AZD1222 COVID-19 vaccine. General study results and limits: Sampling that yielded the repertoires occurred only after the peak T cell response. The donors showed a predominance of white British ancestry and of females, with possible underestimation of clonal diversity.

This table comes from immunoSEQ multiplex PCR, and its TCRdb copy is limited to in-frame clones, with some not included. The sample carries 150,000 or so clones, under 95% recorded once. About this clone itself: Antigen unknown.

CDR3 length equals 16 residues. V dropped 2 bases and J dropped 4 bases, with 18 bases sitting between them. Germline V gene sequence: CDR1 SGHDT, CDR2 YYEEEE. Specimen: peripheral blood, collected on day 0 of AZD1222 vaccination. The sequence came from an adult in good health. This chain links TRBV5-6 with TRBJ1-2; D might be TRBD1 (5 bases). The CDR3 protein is CASSLPVGGFGYGYTF. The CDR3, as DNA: TGTGCCAGCAGCTTACCGGTCGGGGGGTTCGGCTATGGCTACACCTTC.